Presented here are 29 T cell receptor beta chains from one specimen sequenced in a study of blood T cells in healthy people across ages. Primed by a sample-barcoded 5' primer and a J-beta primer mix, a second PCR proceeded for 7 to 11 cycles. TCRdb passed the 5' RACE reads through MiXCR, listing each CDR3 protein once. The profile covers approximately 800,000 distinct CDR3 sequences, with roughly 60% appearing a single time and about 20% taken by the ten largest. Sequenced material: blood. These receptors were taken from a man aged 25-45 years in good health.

CDR3 coding DNA: TGCAGTGCTGGCGGACTAGCGGGGAACAATGAGCAGTTCTTC. It specifies CSAGGLAGNNEQFF. The chain carries TRBV20-1 and TRBJ2-1, with 12 bases identical to TRBD2. Losses at the gene ends were 5 bases for V and 5 bases for J; bases not matched to a gene: 4. The CDR3 length is 14 residues. The germline gives CDR1 DFQATT, CDR2 SNEGSKA (reference sequence).

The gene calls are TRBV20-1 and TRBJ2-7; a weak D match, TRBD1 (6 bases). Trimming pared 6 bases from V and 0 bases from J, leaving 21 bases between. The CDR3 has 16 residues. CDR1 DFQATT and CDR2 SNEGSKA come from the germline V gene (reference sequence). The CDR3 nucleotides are TGCAGTGCCAGCCCCCTGGGACACCGAAACTCCTACGAGCAGTACTTC. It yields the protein CSASPLGHRNSYEQYF.

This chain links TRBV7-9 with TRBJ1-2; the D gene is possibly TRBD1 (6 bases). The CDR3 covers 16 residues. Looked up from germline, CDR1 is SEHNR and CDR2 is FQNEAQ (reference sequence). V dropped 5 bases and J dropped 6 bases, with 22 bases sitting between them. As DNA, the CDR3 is TGTGCCAGCAGCCTACAGGGTTTCGACTTATACGATGGCTACACCTTC. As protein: CASSLQGFDLYDGYTF.

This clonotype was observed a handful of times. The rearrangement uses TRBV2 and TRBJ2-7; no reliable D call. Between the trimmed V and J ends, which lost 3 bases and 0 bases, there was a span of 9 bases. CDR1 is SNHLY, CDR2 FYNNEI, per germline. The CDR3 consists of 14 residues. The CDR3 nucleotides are TGTGCCAGCAGTGAGGGCGTGAGCTCCTACGAGCAGTACTTC. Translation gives CASSEGVSSYEQYF.

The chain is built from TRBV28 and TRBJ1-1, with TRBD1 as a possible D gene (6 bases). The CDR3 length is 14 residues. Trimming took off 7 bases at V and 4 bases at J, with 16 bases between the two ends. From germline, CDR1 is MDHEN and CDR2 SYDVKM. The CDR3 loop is CASTGEQGSTEAFF. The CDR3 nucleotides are TGTGCCAGCACGGGGGAACAGGGATCCACTGAAGCTTTCTTT.

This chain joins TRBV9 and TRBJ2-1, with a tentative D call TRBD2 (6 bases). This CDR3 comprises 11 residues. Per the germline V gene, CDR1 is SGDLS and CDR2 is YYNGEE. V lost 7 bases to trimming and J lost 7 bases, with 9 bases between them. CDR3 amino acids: CASDGGNEQFF. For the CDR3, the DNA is TGTGCCAGCGACGGGGGAAATGAGCAGTTCTTC.

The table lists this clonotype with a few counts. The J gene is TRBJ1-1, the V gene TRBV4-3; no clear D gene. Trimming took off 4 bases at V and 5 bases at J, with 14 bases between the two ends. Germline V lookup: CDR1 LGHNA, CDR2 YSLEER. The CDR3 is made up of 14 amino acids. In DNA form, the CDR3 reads TGCGCCAGCAGCCGCAACTTGGGCAAGACTGAAGCTTTCTTT. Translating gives CASSRNLGKTEAFF.

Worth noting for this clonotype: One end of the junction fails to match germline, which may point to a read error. Here the CDR3 reads CASRHPGQGIYEQHF. The CDR3 coding sequence is TGTGCCAGCAGGCATCCGGGACAGGGGATCTACGAGCAGCACTTC. V usage is TRBV6-1 and J usage is TRBJ2-4; 10 bases are shared with TRBD1. Germline values: CDR1 MNHNS, CDR2 SASEGT. The CDR3 extends over 15 amino acids.

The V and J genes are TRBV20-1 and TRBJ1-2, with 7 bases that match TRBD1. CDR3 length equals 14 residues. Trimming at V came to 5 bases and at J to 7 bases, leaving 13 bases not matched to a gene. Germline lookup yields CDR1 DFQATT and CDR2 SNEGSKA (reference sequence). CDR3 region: CSAGVRQGGGGYTF. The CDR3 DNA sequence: TGCAGTGCTGGCGTACGACAGGGAGGGGGTGGCTACACCTTC.

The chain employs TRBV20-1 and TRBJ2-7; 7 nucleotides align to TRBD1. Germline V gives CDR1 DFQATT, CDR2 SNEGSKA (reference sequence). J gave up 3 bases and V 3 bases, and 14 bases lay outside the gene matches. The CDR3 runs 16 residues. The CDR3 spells CSASADRGLTGYEQYF. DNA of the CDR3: TGCAGTGCTAGTGCGGATAGGGGGCTTACAGGCTACGAGCAGTACTTC.

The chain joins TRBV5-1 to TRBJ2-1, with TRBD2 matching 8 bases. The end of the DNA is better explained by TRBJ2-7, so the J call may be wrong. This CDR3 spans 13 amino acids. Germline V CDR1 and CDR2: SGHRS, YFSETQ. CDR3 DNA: TGCGCCAGCAGATCAGCGGGAGTTGGGGAGCAGTACTTC. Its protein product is CASRSAGVGEQYF.

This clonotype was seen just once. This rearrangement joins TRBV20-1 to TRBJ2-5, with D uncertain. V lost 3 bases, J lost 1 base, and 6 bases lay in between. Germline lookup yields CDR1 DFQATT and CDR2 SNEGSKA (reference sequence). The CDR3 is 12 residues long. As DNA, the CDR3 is TGCAGTGCTAGCTCGGGCCAAGAGACCCAGTACTTC. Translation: CSASSGQETQYF.

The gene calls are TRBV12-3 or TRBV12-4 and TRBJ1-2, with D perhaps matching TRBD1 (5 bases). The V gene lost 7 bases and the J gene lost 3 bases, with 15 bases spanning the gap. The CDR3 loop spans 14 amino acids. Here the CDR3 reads CASTLGGVDYGYTF. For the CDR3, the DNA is TGTGCCAGCACCCTGGGAGGGGTTGACTATGGCTACACCTTC.

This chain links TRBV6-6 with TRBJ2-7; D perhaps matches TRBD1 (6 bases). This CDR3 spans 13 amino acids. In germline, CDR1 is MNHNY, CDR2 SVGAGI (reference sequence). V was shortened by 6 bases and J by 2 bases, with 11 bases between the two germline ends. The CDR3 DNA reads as TGTGCCAGCAGGGAGACAGGACCCTACGAGCAGTACTTC. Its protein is CASRETGPYEQYF.

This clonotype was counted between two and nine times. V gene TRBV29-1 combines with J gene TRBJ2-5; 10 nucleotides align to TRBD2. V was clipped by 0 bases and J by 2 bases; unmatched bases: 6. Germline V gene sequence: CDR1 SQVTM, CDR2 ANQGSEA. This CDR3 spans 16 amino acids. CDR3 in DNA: TGCAGCGTTGAAGATAGGGCTAGCGGGAGTCAAGAGACCCAGTACTTC. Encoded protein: CSVEDRASGSQETQYF.

Here the CDR3 reads CASSLDGRGNQPQHF. The CDR3 region has the DNA TGTGCCAGCAGCTTAGACGGTCGGGGCAATCAGCCCCAGCATTTT. V is TRBV7-2 and J is TRBJ1-5, with no clear D. The CDR3 spans 15 residues. Germline V gene sequence: CDR1 SGHTA, CDR2 FQGNSA. The ends were cut back, 1 base at V and 2 bases at J, with 9 bases in the middle.

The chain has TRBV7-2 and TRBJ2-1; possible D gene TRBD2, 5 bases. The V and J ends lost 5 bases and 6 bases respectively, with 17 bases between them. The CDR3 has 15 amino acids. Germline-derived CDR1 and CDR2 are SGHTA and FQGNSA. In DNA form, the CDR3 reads TGTGCCAGCAGCCCCGGCCTAGCCTATTCCAATGAGCAGTTCTTC. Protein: CASSPGLAYSNEQFF.

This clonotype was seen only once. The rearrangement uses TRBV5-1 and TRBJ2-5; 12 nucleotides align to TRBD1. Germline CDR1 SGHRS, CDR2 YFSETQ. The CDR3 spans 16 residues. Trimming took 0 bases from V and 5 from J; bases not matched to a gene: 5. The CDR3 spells CASSLAGTGGGETQYF. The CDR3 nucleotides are TGCGCCAGCAGCTTGGCCGGGACAGGGGGCGGTGAGACCCAGTACTTC.

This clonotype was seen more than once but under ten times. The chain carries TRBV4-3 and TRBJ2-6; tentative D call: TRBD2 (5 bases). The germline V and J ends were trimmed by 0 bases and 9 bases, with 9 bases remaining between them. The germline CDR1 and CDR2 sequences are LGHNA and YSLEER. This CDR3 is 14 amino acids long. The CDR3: CASSQDRGDNVLTF. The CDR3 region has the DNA TGCGCCAGCAGCCAAGATCGGGGAGACAACGTCCTGACTTTC.

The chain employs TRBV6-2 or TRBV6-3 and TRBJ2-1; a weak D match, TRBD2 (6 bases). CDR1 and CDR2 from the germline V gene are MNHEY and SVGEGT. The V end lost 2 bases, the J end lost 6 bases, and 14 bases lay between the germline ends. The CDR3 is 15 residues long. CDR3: CASSYRDLRRNEQFF. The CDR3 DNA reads TGTGCCAGCAGTTACCGGGACTTAAGACGCAATGAGCAGTTCTTC.

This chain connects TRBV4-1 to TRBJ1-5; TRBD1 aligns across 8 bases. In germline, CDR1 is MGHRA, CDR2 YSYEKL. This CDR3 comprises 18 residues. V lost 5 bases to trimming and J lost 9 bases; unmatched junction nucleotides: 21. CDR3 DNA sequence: TGCGCCAGCAGCGAAGCGGTACCCGGACAGGGTGTCTGGTGGCCCCAGCATTTT. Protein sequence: CASSEAVPGQGVWWPQHF.

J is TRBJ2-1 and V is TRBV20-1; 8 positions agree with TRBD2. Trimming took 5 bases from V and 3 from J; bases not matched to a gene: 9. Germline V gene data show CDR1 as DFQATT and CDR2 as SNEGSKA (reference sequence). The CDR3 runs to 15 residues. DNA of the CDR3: TGCAGTGCTGTTAAAGCGGGAGTCGACTACAATGAGCAGTTCTTC. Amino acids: CSAVKAGVDYNEQFF.

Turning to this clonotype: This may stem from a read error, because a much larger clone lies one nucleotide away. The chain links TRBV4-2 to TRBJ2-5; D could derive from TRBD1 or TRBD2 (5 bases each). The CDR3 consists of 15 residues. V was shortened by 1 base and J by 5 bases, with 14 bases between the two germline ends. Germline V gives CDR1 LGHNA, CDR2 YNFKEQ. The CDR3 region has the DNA TGTGCCAGCAGCCAAGGTGGGGACGGCGGGGAGACCCAGTACTTC. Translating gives CASSQGGDGGETQYF.

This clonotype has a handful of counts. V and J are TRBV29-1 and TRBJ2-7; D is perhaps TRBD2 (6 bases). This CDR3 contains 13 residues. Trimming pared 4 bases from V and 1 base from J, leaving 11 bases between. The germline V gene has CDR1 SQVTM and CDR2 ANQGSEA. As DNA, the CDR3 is TGCAGCGTTGGCAGGGCGGGATCCTACGAGCAGTACTTC. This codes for CSVGRAGSYEQYF.

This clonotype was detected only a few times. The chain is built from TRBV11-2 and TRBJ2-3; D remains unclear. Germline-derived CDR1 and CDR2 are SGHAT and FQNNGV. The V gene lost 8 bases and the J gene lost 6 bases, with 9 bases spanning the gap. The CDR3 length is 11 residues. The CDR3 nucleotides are TGTGCCAGCGGCCTAGTTGATACGCAGTATTTT. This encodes CASGLVDTQYF.

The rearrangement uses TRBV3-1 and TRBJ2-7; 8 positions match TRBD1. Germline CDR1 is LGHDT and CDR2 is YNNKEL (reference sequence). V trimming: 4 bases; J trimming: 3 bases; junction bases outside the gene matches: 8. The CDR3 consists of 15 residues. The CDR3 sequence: CASSRGTGLLYEQYF. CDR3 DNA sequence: TGTGCCAGCAGCCGAGGGACAGGCCTCCTCTACGAGCAGTACTTC.

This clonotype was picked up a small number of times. In nucleotides, the CDR3 is TGTGCCAGCAGCCAAGCCCCGACACAAGAGACCCAGTACTTC. It encodes CASSQAPTQETQYF. The chain recombines TRBV3-1 with TRBJ2-5; D is uncertain. Deletions cut 1 base from V and 2 bases from J, with 8 bases between. The germline CDR1 and CDR2 sequences are LGHDT and YNNKEL (reference sequence). The CDR3 runs 14 residues.

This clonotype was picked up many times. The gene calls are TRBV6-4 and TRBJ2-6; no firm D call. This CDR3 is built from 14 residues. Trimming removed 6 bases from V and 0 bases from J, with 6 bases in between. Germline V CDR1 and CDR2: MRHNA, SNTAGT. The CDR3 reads CASSANSGANVLTF. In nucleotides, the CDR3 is TGTGCCAGCAGCGCTAACTCTGGGGCCAACGTCCTGACTTTC.

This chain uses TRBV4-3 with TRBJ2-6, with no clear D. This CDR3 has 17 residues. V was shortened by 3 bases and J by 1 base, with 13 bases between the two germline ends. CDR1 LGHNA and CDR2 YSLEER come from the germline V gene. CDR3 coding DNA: TGCGCCAGCAGCCAGGACCTGGCAAAATCTGGGGCCAACGTCCTGACTTTC. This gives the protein CASSQDLAKSGANVLTF.